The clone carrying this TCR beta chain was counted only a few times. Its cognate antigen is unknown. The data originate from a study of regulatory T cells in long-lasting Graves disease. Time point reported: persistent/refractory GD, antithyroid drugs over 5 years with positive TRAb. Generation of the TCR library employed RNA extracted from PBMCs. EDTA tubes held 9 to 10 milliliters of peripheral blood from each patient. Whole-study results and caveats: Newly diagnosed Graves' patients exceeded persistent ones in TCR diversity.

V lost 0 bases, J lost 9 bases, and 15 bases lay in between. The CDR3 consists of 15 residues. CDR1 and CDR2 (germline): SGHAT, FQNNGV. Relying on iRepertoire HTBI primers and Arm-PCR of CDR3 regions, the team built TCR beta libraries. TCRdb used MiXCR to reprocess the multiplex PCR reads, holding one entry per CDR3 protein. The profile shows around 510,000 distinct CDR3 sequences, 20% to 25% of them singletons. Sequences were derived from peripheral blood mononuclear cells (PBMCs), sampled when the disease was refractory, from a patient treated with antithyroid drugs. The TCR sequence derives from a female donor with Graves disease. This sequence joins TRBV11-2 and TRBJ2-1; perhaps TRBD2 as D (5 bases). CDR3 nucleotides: TGTGCCAGCAGCTTAGATTGGCGGGCGGGCGGTGAGCAGTTCTTC. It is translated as CASSLDWRAGGEQFF.